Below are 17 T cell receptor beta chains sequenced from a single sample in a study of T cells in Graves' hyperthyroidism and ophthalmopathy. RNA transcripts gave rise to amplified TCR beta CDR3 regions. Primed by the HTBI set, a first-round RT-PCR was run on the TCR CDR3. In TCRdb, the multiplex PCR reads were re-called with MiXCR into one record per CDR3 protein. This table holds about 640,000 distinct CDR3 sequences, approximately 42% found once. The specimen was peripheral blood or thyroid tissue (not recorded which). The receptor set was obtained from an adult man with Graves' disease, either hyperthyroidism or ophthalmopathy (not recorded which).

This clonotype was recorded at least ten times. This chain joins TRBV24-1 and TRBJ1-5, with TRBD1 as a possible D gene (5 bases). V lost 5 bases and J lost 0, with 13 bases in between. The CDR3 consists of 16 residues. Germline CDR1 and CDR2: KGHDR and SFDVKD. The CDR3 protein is CATSGSGSHSNQPQHF. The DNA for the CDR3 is TGTGCCACCAGTGGGTCAGGGAGCCATAGCAATCAGCCCCAGCATTTT.

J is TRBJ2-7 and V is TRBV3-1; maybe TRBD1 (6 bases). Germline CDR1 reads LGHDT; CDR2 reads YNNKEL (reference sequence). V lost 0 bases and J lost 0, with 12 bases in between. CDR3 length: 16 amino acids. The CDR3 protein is CASSQDPVGASYEQYF. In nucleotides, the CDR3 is TGTGCCAGCAGCCAAGACCCTGTGGGGGCCTCCTACGAGCAGTACTTC.

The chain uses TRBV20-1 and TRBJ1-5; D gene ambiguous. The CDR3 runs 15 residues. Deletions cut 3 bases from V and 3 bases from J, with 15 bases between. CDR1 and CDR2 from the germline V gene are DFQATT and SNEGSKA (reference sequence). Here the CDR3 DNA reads TGCAGTGCTAGTTTAGGCAACAGTCTCAATCAGCCCCAGCATTTT. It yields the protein CSASLGNSLNQPQHF.

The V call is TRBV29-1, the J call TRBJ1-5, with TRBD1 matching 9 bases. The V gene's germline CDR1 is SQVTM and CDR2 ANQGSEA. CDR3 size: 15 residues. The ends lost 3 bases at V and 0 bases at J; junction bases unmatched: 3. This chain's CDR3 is CSVDLDRGSNQPQHF. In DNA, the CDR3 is TGCAGCGTTGACCTGGACAGGGGTAGCAATCAGCCCCAGCATTTT. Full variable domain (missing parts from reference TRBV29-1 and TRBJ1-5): SAVISQKPSRDICQRGTSLTIQCQVDSQVTMMFWYRQQPGQSLTLIATANQGSEATYESGFVIDKFPISRPNLTFSTLTVSNMSPEDSSIYLCSVDLDRGSNQPQHFGDGTRLSIL.

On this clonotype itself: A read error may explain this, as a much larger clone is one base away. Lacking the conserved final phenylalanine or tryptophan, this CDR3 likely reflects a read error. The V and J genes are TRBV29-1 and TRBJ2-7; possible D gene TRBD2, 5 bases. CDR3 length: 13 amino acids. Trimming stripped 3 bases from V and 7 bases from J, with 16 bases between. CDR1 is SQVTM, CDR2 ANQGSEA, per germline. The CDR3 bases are TGCAGCGTTGATTGGTCTGGTTCGGGGGAGCAGTACCTC. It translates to CSVDWSGSGEQYL.

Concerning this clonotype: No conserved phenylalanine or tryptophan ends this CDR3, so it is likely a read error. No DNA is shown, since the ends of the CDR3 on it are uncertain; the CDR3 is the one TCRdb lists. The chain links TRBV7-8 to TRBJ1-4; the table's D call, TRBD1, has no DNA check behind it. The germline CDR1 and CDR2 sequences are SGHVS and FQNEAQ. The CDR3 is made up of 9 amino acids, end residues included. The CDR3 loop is CASSFGGVD.

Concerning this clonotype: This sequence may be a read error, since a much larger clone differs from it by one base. CDR3 in DNA: TGTGCCGGCAGTGAATCGGGCAGACCGAACACTGAAGCTTTCTTT. Its translation: CAGSESGRPNTEAFF. The chain recombines TRBV25-1 with TRBJ1-1; D remains unclear. The CDR3 spans 15 residues. Germline V lookup: CDR1 MGHDK, CDR2 SYGVNS. The entire variable domain, with the rest obtained from reference TRBV25-1 and TRBJ1-1, is as follows: EADIYQTPRYLVIGTGKKITLECSQTMGHDKMYWYQQDPGMELHLIHYSYGVNSTEKGDLSSESTVSRIRTEHFPLTLESARPSHTSQYLCAGSESGRPNTEAFFGQGTRLTVV.

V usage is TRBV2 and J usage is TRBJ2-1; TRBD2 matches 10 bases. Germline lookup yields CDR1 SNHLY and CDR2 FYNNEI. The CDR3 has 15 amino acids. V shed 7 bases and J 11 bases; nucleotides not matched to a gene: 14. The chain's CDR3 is CASKAGGPVGAKQFF. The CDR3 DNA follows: TGTGCCAGCAAAGCGGGAGGGCCGGTGGGGGCAAAGCAGTTCTTC.

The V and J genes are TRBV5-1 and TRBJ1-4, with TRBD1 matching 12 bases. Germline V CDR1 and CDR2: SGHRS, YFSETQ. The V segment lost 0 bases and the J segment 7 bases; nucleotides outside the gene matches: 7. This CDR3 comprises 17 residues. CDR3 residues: CASSLEGTGGASEKLFF. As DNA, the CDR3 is TGCGCCAGCAGCTTGGAGGGGACAGGGGGCGCGAGTGAAAAACTGTTTTTT.

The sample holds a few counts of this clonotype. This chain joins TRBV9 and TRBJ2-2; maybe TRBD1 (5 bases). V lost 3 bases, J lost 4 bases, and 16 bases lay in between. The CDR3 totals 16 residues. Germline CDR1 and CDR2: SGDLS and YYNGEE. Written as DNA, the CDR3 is TGTGCCAGCAGCGGACTTGGTTCTGGGGCCACCGGGGAGCTGTTTTTT. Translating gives CASSGLGSGATGELFF.

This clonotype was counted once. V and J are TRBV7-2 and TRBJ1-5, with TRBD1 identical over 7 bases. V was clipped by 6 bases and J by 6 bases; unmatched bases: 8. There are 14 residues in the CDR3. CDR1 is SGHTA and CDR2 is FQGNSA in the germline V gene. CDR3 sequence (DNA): TGTGCCAGCAGGCCCCGACAGGGCGTTCAGCCCCAGCATTTT. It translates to CASRPRQGVQPQHF.

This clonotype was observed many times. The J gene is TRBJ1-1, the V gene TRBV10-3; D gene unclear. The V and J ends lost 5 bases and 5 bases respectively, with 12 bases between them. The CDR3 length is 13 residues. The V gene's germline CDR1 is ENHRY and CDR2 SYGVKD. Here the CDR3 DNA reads TGTGCCATCAGTAACGCCCCCCGGACTGAAGCTTTCTTT. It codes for CAISNAPRTEAFF.

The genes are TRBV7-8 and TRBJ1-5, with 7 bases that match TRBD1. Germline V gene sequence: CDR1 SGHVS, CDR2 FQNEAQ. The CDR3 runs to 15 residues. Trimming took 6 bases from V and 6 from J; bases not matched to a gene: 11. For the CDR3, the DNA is TGTGCCAGCAGTTTAACAGGGGTATCCCTTCAGCCCCAGCATTTT. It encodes CASSLTGVSLQPQHF.

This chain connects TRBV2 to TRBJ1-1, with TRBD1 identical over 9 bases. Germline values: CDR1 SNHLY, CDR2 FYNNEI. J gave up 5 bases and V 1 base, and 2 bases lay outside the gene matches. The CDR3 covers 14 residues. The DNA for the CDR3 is TGTGCCAGCAGTGAAGGGACAGGGGAAACTGAAGCTTTCTTT. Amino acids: CASSEGTGETEAFF.

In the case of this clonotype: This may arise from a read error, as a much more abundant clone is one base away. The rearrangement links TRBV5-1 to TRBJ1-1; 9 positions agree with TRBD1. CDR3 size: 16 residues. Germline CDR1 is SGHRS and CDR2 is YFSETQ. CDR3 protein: CASRYEPGQGGTEASF. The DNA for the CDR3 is TGCGCCAGCAGGTACGAACCGGGACAGGGAGGCACTGAAGCTTCCTTT.

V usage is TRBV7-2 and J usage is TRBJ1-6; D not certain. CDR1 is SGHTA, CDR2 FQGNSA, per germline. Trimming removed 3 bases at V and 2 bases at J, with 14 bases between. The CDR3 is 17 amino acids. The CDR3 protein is CASSFLLRRAYNSPLHF. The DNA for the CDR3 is TGTGCCAGCAGCTTTCTCCTGAGGAGGGCCTATAATTCACCCCTCCACTTT. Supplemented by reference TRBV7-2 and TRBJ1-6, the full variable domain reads GAGVSQSPSNKVTEKGKDVELRCDPISGHTALYWYRQSLGQGLEFLIYFQGNSAPDKSGLPSDRFSAERTGGSVSTLTIQRTQQEDSAVYLCASSFLLRRAYNSPLHFGNGTRLTVT.

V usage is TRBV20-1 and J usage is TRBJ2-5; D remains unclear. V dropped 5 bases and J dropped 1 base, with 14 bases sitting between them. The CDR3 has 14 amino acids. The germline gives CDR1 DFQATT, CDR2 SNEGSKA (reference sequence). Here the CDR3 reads CSARSTVPQETQYF. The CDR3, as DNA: TGCAGTGCTCGTTCGACGGTTCCCCAAGAGACCCAGTACTTC.